This TCR beta chain was sequenced in a study of OX40 agonist ivuxolimab in advanced cancers. Findings and caveats of the study: Expanded peripheral T cell antigen specificity was not determined. Relative to CD4+, CD8+ T cells held more expanded clones on average.

On this clone itself: Its antigen is not identified.

Method: immunoSEQ multiplex PCR; TCRdb's copy keeps in-frame clones and lacks some. The profile covers about 70,000 clones, with around 90% appearing a single time and roughly 2.9% taken by the ten largest. The CDR3 sequence is 19 residues long. Trimming at V came to 5 bases and at J to 4 bases, leaving 19 bases not matched to a gene. Germline V gene sequence: CDR1 SGHAT, CDR2 FQNNGV. Patients were ineligible given autoimmune disease history or systemic immunosuppression. Blood specimens came from baseline, cycle 4 day 1, and cycle 7 day 1. The sample in question was CD4+ or CD8+ T cells sorted from blood, obtained in a trial of the OX40 agonist ivuxolimab. The rearrangement joins TRBV11-2 to TRBJ2-2; 7 nucleotides align to TRBD1. This clonotype was sampled from an adult with an advanced solid tumor such as melanoma, head and neck, liver or kidney cancer. CDR3 amino acids: CASSPLLLIDRDGTGELFF. Here the CDR3 DNA reads TGTGCCAGCAGCCCACTACTTCTGATCGACAGGGATGGCACCGGGGAGCTGTTTTTT. The full variable domain, with the rest looked up from reference TRBV11-2 and TRBJ2-2, is EAGVAQSPRYKIIEKRQSVAFWCNPISGHATLYWYQQILGQGPKLLIQFQNNGVVDDSQLPKDRFSAERLKGVDSTLKIQPAKLEDSAVYLCASSPLLLIDRDGTGELFFGEGSRLTVL.